The rows below give T cell receptor beta chains drawn from one sample of a study of early T cells in non-severe SARS-CoV-2 infection. TCRdb reanalysed the 5' RACE reads using MiXCR and keeps one entry per CDR3 protein. This sample has 20,000 to 25,000 distinct CDR3 sequences, with 4.5% to 5% found just once. Input material: whole blood. The receptors were gathered from an adult who was a healthcare worker with PCR-confirmed SARS-CoV-2 infection or an uninfected control (not recorded which). Each CDR3 is given with its conserved first and last residue. The order of the fields is V gene, CDR3 protein.

v_gene: TRBV2
CDR3aa: CASRTSGVNTEAFF

v_gene: TRBV28
CDR3aa: CASRGGAEGTDTQYF

v_gene: TRBV15
CDR3aa: CATSRDRAGEEQYF

v_gene: TRBV6-5
CDR3aa: CASSYSLTPHYNEQFF

v_gene: TRBV5-1
CDR3aa: CASSPRETGRGANVLTF

v_gene: TRBV6-1
CDR3aa: CASSESGGGTANEKLFF

v_gene: TRBV7-8
CDR3aa: CASSSDRRATGELFF

v_gene: TRBV27
CDR3aa: CASSPTGADEAFF

v_gene: TRBV11-2
CDR3aa: CASSLVGYSNQPQHF

v_gene: TRBV5-6
CDR3aa: CASSLVGFEGNNEQFF

v_gene: TRBV28
CDR3aa: CASTFLRGSEAFF

v_gene: TRBV20-1
CDR3aa: CSARDRTGGDTGELFF

v_gene: TRBV7-3
CDR3aa: CASSSTKGDTQYF

v_gene: TRBV7-2
CDR3aa: CASSLGGRRGPSTDTQYF

v_gene: TRBV7-2
CDR3aa: CASSLAGQLNQPQHF

v_gene: TRBV18
CDR3aa: CASSRTGTRELTDTQYF

v_gene: TRBV7-9
CDR3aa: CASSPLRDYGYTF